The table lists the clone carrying this T cell receptor beta chain with a few counts. The target antigen is unknown. The entirety of the isolated RNA underwent reverse transcription, so expressed TCRB transcripts were sequenced. Generated by immunoSEQ multiplex PCR, the TCRdb table keeps only in-frame clones and is missing some. The sample has over 500,000 clones, roughly a sixth seen once. Via the markers CD45RO/CCR7/CD25/CD127/CD95/CD27, stem cell-like memory, regulatory, central memory and naive CD4+ cells were sorted. This specimen comes from a study of beta chain features in type 1 diabetes. Findings and limits, study-wide: The question of HLA type influencing TCRB rearrangement was one that remained unresolved here.

The source material was naive CD4+ T cells from blood. This receptor was taken from a man aged 18-30 years in good health.

In nucleotides, the CDR3 is TGTGCCAGCAGCCCAGGGGGGTGGGGGTCGGAAGCTTTCTTT. It encodes CASSPGGWGSEAFF. The genes are TRBV9 and TRBJ1-1; 7 nucleotides line up with TRBD1. V lost 4 bases and J lost 8; bases outside the gene matches: 11. The CDR3 has 14 residues. Germline V gene lookup returns CDR1 SGDLS and CDR2 YYNGEE.